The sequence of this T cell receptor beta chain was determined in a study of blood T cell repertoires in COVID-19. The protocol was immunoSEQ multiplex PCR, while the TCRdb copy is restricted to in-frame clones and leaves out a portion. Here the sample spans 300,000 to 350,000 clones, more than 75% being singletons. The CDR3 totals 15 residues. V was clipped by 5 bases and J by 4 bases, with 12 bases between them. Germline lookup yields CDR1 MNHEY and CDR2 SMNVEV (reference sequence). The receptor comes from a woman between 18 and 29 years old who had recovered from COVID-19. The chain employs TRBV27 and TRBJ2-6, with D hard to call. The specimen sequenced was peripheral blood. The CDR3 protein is CASSMGLPGANVLTF. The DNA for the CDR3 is TGTGCCAGCAGTATGGGCCTGCCCGGGGCCAACGTCCTGACTTTC.